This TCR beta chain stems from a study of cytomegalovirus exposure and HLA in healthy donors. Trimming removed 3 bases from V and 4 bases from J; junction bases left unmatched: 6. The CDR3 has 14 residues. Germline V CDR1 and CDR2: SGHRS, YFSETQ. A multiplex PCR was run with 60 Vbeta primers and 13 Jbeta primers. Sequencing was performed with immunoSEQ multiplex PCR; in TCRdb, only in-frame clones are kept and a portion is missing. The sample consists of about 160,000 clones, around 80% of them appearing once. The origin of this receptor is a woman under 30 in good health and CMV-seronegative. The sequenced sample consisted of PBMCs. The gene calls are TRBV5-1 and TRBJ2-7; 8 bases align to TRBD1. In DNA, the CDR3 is TGCGCCAGCAGCTCGACAGGGGTAGGGTACGAGCAGTACTTC. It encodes CASSSTGVGYEQYF.